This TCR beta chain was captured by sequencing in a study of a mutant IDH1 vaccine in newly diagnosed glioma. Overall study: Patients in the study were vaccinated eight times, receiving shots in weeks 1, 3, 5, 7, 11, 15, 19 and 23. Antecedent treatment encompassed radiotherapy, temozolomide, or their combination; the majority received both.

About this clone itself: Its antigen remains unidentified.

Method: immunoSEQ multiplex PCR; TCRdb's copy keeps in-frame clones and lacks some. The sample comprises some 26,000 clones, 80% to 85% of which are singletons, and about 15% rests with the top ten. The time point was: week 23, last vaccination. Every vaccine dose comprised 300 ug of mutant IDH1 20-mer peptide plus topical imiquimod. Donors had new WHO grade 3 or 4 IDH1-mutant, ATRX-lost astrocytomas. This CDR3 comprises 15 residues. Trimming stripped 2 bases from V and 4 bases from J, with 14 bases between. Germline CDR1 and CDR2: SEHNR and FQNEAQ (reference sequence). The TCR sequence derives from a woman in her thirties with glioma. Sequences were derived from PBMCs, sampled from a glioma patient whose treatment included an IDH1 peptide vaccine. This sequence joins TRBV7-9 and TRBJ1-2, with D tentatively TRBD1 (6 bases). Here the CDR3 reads CASSLFEGQSYGYTF. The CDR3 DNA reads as TGTGCCAGCAGCTTATTCGAAGGACAGTCCTATGGCTACACCTTC.